This T cell receptor beta chain was sequenced during a study of Ad26.COV2.S vaccination and SARS-CoV-2 variants. Specified treatment: roughly 18 received Ad26.COV2.S at low or high dose, single or two shots; several received placebo; per-sample allocation not given. Vaccine and placebo recipients were sampled on day 63 after the first injection. General study findings and limits: Comparability of non-spike TCR breadth was observed across vaccine and placebo recipients.

Libraries were prepared by immunoSEQ multiplex PCR; TCRdb keeps only in-frame clonotypes and omits some of them. The sample has fewer than 500,000 clones; around 90% are singletons. As to this clone: Antigen specificity is unknown.

The CDR3 covers 17 residues. With 3 bases removed from V and 3 bases from J, the gap between germline ends came to 20 bases. In germline, CDR1 is MGHRA, CDR2 YSYEKL. The specimen was peripheral blood, collected in a trial of Ad26.COV2.S vaccine versus placebo. J is TRBJ1-1 and V is TRBV4-1; D remains ambiguous. This sequence was found in a person aged 18 to 59 who received the Ad26.COV2.S COVID-19 vaccine or a placebo. The CDR3 region is CASSHRAPNNRYTEAFF. CDR3 nucleotide sequence: TGCGCCAGCAGCCACCGGGCCCCTAATAACCGTTACACTGAAGCTTTCTTT.